Only one count was recorded for the clone carrying this T cell receptor (beta chain). Germline V gene sequence: CDR1 SGHAT, CDR2 FQNNGV. This CDR3 has 13 residues. Between the trimmed V and J ends, which lost 6 bases and 5 bases, there was a span of 13 bases. The data were obtained in a study of chemoradiotherapy in HPV16-positive cancers. Produced via immunoSEQ multiplex PCR; TCRdb's table is partial and in-frame only. This table has roughly 2,000 clones, 75% to 80% appearing once. The clonotype comes from a human donor with HPV-associated anogenital cancer. The sample here was tumor tissue, taken from a patient who underwent chemoradiotherapy. The genes are TRBV11-2 and TRBJ1-2, with a weak D call TRBD1 (5 bases). The CDR3 DNA reads TGTGCCAGCAGTTTATCAAAGGGGTATGGCTACACCTTC. Protein product: CASSLSKGYGYTF.